The TCR beta chain described here comes from a study of blood T cells in healthy people across ages. Per sample, extraction of total RNA gave at least 5.5 micrograms in every case. CDR1 SGHNT and CDR2 YENEEA come from the germline V gene. V was clipped by 2 bases and J by 0 bases; unmatched bases: 14. CDR3 length: 19 amino acids. The second PCR ran about 6 to 11 cycles with a sample-barcoded 5' primer and J-beta primers. In TCRdb, the 5' RACE reads were re-called with MiXCR into one record per CDR3 protein. The repertoire consists of about 1,600,000 distinct CDR3 sequences, with around 42% occurring once and the leading ten covering approximately 7.9%. With regard to this clonotype: Its specificity is not known.

Study-level findings and limits: Both higher diversity and more naive CD4+ cells marked long-lived donors when set against aged donors.

This chain links TRBV11-3 with TRBJ2-3, with 7 bases identical to TRBD2. The receptor was derived from a woman aged 18 to 35 in good health. Material for sequencing was blood. The CDR3 protein is CASSLTSGRGGASTDTQYF. DNA for the CDR3: TGTGCCAGCAGCTTAACTTCGGGACGCGGGGGTGCTAGCACAGATACGCAGTATTTT.